This TCR beta chain was retrieved from a study of post-analysis software for immune sequencing data. Study overall: The disease courses spanned relapsing-remitting, secondary progressive and progressive-relapsing forms of multiple sclerosis. Study-level results: Patients with multiple sclerosis recorded significantly lower normalized Chao1 diversity than controls, the study found. Same-batch preparations were strongly co-clustered by F measure. Roughly five TRBV segments appeared more often in patients than in controls, and TRBV5-6, TRBV5-1 and TRBV20-1 were among these.

Every TCR beta cDNA library bore unique molecular identifiers. Approximately 500,000 cDNA molecules were recovered from an input of about 0.9 to 10 million T cells. TCRdb redid the calling of the PCR reads with MiXCR, one entry per CDR3 protein. The repertoire holds roughly 800,000 distinct CDR3 sequences, with around 45% as singletons. About this clonotype itself: Its specificity is not known.

Germline CDR1 DFQATT, CDR2 SNEGSKA (reference sequence). CDR3 length equals 12 residues. The junction had 5 bases not matched to a gene; V was cut back by 4 bases and J by 8 bases. The clonotype comes from a girl between 10 and 17 years old with multiple sclerosis. Sequences were obtained from blood. The chain is built from TRBV20-1 and TRBJ2-1, with 7 bases lining up with TRBD1. CDR3 in amino acids: CSATDRWDEQFF. The CDR3 DNA reads TGCAGTGCTACGGACAGGTGGGATGAGCAGTTCTTC.